This T cell receptor beta chain is drawn from a study of blood T cell repertoires in COVID-19. Background on the study: Sites in the United States, Italy and Spain provided acute and convalescent COVID-19 samples. The analysed material was cDNA or gDNA that came from T cells, B-cell-depleted T cells, or PBMCs.

Per the original methods: Estimation of nucleated cell counts was performed using reference gene primer amplification. Method: immunoSEQ multiplex PCR; TCRdb's copy keeps in-frame clones and lacks some. V, J and clone size reflect that table, while D and trimming were determined from the DNA. The sample contains about 200,000 clones, about 79% of which appear only once. Looked up from germline, CDR1 is MNHEY and CDR2 is SVGAGI. CDR3 length: 14 residues. V shed 0 bases, J shed 3 bases, and the junction held 2 bases outside the gene matches. The clonotype comes from a human donor in a cohort sampled during active COVID-19. V usage is TRBV6-5 and J usage is TRBJ2-7; 7 nucleotides line up with TRBD2. The sequenced sample was peripheral blood. The DNA of the CDR3 is TGTGCCAGCAGTTACTCCCAGCGGGGCTACGAGCAGTACTTC. Amino acids: CASSYSQRGYEQYF.